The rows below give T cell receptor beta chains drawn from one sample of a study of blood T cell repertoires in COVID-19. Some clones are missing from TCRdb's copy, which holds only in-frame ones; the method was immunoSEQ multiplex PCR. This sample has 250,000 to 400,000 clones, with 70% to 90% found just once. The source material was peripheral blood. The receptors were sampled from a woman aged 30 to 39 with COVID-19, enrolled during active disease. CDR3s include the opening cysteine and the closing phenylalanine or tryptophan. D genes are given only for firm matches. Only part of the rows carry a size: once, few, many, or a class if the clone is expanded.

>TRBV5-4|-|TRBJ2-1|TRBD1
TGTGCCAGCAGCCGGGACAGGGGGTCCTACAATGAGCAGTTCTTC
CASSRDRGSYNEQFF
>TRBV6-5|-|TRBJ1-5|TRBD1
TGTGCCAGCGGATACGTGGACAGGGGCAATCAGCCCCAGCATTTT
CASGYVDRGNQPQHF
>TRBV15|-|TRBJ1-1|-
TGTGCCACCAGCGAGGGGGTGGGCACTGAAGCTTTCTTT
CATSEGVGTEAFF
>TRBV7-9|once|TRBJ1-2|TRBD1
TGTGCCAGCAGCTCGTTGGACAGGGGTCATGGCTACACCTTC
CASSSLDRGHGYTF
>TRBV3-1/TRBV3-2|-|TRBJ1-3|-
TGTGCCAGCAGTCGGGTAATCTCTGGAAACACCATATATTTT
CASSRVISGNTIYF
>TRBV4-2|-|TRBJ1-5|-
TGTGCCAGCAGCCAAGATATCAATCAGCCCCAGCATTTT
CASSQDINQPQHF
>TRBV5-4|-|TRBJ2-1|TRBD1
TGTGCCAGCAGCTTGAAGGGACAGGCTCAGAATGAGCAGTTCTTC
CASSLKGQAQNEQFF
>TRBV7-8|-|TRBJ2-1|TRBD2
TGTGCCAGCAGCTTGTCCGGGACTAGGGACAATGAGCAGTTCTTC
CASSLSGTRDNEQFF
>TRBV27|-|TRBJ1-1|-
TGTGCCAGCTCAGGATTCGCTGAAGCTTTCTTT
CASSGFAEAFF
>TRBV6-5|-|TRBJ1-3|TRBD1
TGTGCCAGCAGCTGGGGACAGCCCTCTGGAAACACCATATATTTT
CASSWGQPSGNTIYF
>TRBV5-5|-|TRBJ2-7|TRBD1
TGTGCCAGCAGCCCCGGGACAGGAGGGGAGCAGTACTTC
CASSPGTGGEQYF
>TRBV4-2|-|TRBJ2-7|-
TGTGCCAGCAGCCAAGATACCACAGCTTTACCCCACGAGCAGTACTTC
CASSQDTTALPHEQYF
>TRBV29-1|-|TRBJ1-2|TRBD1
TGCAGCGTTGACGGGACAGGGGGTGGCTATGGCTACACCTTC
CSVDGTGGGYGYTF
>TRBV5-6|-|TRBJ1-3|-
TGTGCCAGCAGCTTGCGCGGGGGCTCTGGAAACACCATATATTTT
CASSLRGGSGNTIYF
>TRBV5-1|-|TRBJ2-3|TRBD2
TGCGCCAGCAGCTTGGCCCTCTCTCCACTAGCGCTGCATGCAGATACGCAGTATTTT
CASSLALSPLALHADTQYF
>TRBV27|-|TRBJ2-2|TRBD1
TGTGCCAGCAGTTTATGGGGGACAGGGGGCGCCGGGGAGCTGTTTTTT
CASSLWGTGGAGELFF
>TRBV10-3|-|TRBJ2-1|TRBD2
TGTGCCATCAGCGTACTAGCGTCCTACAATGAGCAGTTCTTC
CAISVLASYNEQFF
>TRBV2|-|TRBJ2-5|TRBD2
TGTGCCAGCTCTCCTAGCGGGGGGCCGTCCGAGACCCAGTACTTC
CASSPSGGPSETQYF
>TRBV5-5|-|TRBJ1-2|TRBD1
TGTGCCAGCAGCCTAGAGACCGGGACAGGGCGATTTGGCTACACCTTC
CASSLETGTGRFGYTF
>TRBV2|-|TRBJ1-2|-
TGTGCCAGCAGTGAGTTGAGGGAATCGGATGGCTACACCTTC
CASSELRESDGYTF
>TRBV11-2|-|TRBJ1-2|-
TGTGCCAGCAGCTTAGCAGGGGCTGCCTATGGCTACACCTTC
CASSLAGAAYGYTF
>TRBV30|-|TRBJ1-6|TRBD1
TGTGCCTGGAGCGACAGGGACCCTAATTCACCCCTCCACTTT
CAWSDRDPNSPLHF
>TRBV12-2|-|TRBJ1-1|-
TGTGCAAGTCGCTTACCCTCAGGGTGTGAAGCTTTCTTT
CASRLPSGCEAFF
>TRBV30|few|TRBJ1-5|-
TGTGCCTGGAGTGTGAGGGCCAATCAGCCCCAGCATTTT
CAWSVRANQPQHF
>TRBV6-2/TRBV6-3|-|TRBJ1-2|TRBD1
TGTGCCAGCAGCCGCAACAGGGGGCTACAAGATGGCTACACCTTC
CASSRNRGLQDGYTF
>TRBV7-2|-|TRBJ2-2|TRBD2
TGTGCCAGCAGCTGGGGCGGGGGGACCGCCGGGGAGCTGTTTTTT
CASSWGGGTAGELFF
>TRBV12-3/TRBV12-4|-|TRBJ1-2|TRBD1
TGTGCCAGCAGTTCCACGACAGGGCTTGGCTACACCTTC
CASSSTTGLGYTF
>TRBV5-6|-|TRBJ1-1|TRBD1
TGTGCCAGCAGCTTTTACACGACAGGGGGCACTGAAGCTTTCTTT
CASSFYTTGGTEAFF
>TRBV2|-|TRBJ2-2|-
TGTGCCAGCAGAGAGACCCACCAGGGAACCGGGGAGCTGTTTTTT
CASRETHQGTGELFF
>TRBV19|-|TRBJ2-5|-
TGTGCCAGTAATCGGGGGGCTTTTGAGACCCAGTACTTC
CASNRGAFETQYF
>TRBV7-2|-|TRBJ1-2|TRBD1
TGTGCCAGCAGCGGCTGGGACCGCGCAGGGGGCTATGGCTACACCTTC
CASSGWDRAGGYGYTF
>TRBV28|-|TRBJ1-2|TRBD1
TGTGCCAGCAGCTTCGGGGACAGGGGAGGGTATGGCTACACCTTC
CASSFGDRGGYGYTF
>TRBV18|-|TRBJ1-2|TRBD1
TGTGCCAGCTCACCCACGCAGGCCGTGAGACAGGGGTATGGCTACACCTTC
CASSPTQAVRQGYGYTF
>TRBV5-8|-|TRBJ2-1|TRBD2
TGTGCCAGCTCAACGACGCCAGCGGGGGGGCCGAATGAGCAGTTCTTC
CASSTTPAGGPNEQFF
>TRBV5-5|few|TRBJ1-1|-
TGTGCCAGCAGCTCCATAGTTGGCAGGGGTGAAGCTTTCTTT
CASSSIVGRGEAFF
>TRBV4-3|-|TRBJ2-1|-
TGCGCCAGCAGCCAAGATACTCGCCCGGGGTACAATGAGCAGTTCTTC
CASSQDTRPGYNEQFF
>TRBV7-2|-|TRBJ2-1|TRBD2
TGTGCCAGCAGCCTTACTAGCGCGAACAATGAGCAGTTCTTC
CASSLTSANNEQFF
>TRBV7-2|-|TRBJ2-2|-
TGTGCCAGCAGCCCCTTCCGGGGGTATGGCGGGGAGCTGTTTTTT
CASSPFRGYGGELFF
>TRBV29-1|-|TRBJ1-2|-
TGCAGCGTTGGAGGACTTTCCGGCTACACCTTC
CSVGGLSGYTF
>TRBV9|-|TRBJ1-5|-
TGTGCCAGCAGCGCGGGAGCGACCTATCAGCCCCAGCATTTT
CASSAGATYQPQHF
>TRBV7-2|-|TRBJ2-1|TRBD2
TGTGCCAGCAGCTCAGAGGGGGTGCTAGCGGGGGTGCATGAGCAGTTCTTC
CASSSEGVLAGVHEQFF
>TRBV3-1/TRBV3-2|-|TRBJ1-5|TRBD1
TGTGCCAGCAGCCAAGGGAATACAGGGGCATTT
CASSQGNTGAF
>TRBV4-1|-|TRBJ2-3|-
TGCGCCAGCAGCCCTCGGACGGGAACAGATACGCAGTATTTT
CASSPRTGTDTQYF
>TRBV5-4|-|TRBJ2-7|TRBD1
TGTGCCAGCAGCTCCCGGGACAGGGGCAACGAGCAGTACTTC
CASSSRDRGNEQYF
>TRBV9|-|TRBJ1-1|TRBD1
TGTGCCAGCAGCGTCGGGACAGGGGTGAAAGCTTTCTTT
CASSVGTGVKAFF
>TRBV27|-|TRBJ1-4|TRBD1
TGTGCCAGCACCAAGGGGGCAGGTAATGAAAAACTGTTTTTT
CASTKGAGNEKLFF
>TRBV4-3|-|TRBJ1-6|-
TGCGCCAGCAGCCAAGATTCGAGGGCCAATAATTCACCCCTCCACTTT
CASSQDSRANNSPLHF
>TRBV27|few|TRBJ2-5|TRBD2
TGTGCCAGCAGACCTCGGTGGGGCGGGGGGTGGCAAGAGACCCAGTACTTC
CASRPRWGGGWQETQYF
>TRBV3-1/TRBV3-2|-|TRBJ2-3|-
TGTGCCAGCAGCCCCTCCACAGATACGCAGTATTTT
CASSPSTDTQYF
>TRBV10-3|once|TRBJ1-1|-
TGTGCCATCAGTGAGATCGGGCAGGGCCTTTCGAACACTGAAGCTTTCTTT
CAISEIGQGLSNTEAFF
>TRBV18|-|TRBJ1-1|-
TGTGCCAGCTCACCTCTCGTCGGGGGAAGGCCCACTGAAGCTTTCTTT
CASSPLVGGRPTEAFF
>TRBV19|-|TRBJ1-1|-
TGTGCCAGTAGTATACAGGGAGCGGGGATCACTGAAGCTTTCTTT
CASSIQGAGITEAFF
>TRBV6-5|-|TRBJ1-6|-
TGTGCCAGCAGTTCCTCACTCTCCTATAATTCACCCCTCCACTTT
CASSSSLSYNSPLHF
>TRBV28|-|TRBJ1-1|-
TGTGCCAGCAGTTATCGAGCTGAGAACACTGAAGCTTTCTTT
CASSYRAENTEAFF